The 21 T cell receptor beta chains below come from one sample, sequenced in a study of T cell responses to AZD1222 COVID-19 vaccine (dated by TCRdb to the early 2020s). The time point label, as the study defines it: baseline before first vaccination. The library was prepared using the immunoSEQ multiplex PCR assay. In TCRdb, the immuneACCESS table is reduced to in-frame sequences with V and J assigned. These tables do not hold every clone; where another copy was compared, an unresolved V gene accounts for under half, and the others remain unexplained. The sample table records some 110,000 clones; about 81% of these occur just once. Approximately 5% of the sample goes to the ten largest clones. Material: peripheral blood, obtained on day 0 of AZD1222 vaccination. The origin of the receptors is an adult in good health.

V is TRBV5-1 and J is TRBJ1-1; 9 bases are a match to TRBD1. The CDR3 runs 14 residues. Losses at the gene ends were 3 bases for V and 8 bases for J; bases not matched to a gene: 8. Germline V gene sequence: CDR1 SGHRS, CDR2 YFSETQ. The CDR3 nucleotides read TGCGCCAGCAGCTCTAACCCAACAGGGGGCGAAGCTTTCTTT. It yields the protein CASSSNPTGGEAFF. Based on the CDR3 plus reference TRBV5-1 and TRBJ1-1, the full variable domain is KAGVTQTPRYLIKTRGQQVTLSCSPISGHRSVSWYQQTPGQGLQFLFEYFSETQRNKGNFPGRFSGRQFSNSRSEMNVSTLELGDSALYLCASSSNPTGGEAFFGQGTRLTVV.

The chain couples TRBV7-9 to TRBJ1-3; D not resolved. Germline V gene sequence: CDR1 SEHNR, CDR2 FQNEAQ (reference sequence). The ends were cut back, 1 base at V and 4 bases at J, with 8 bases in the middle. This CDR3 region has 14 residues. DNA of the CDR3: TGTGCCAGCAGCTTAGAGAGCCACGGAAACACCATATATTTT. Amino acid sequence: CASSLESHGNTIYF.

The chain employs TRBV2 and TRBJ2-1; 13 nucleotides line up with TRBD2. This CDR3 region has 14 residues. The V segment lost 3 bases and the J segment 7 bases; nucleotides outside the gene matches: 0. Looked up from germline, CDR1 is SNHLY and CDR2 is FYNNEI. This chain's CDR3 is CASSETSGGNEQFF. CDR3 sequence (DNA): TGTGCCAGCAGTGAGACTAGCGGGGGGAATGAGCAGTTCTTC.

V gene TRBV29-1 combines with J gene TRBJ1-2; D is undetermined. Trimming pared 4 bases from V and 2 bases from J, leaving 8 bases between. The CDR3 runs 12 residues. CDR1 is SQVTM, CDR2 ANQGSEA, per germline. The CDR3 DNA reads as TGCAGCGTTGCACCATCGAACTATGGCTACACCTTC. Residues: CSVAPSNYGYTF.

The chain couples TRBV5-1 to TRBJ2-7; TRBD2 might be the D (6 bases). The CDR3 extends over 15 amino acids. V was cut by 7 bases and J by 0 bases, with 17 bases left in between. The V gene's germline CDR1 is SGHRS and CDR2 YFSETQ. As DNA, the CDR3 is TGCGCCAGCGCCATAACGGTCGGGAGCTCCTACGAGCAGTACTTC. Its translation: CASAITVGSSYEQYF.

This chain connects TRBV7-2 to TRBJ2-1, with 12 bases identical to TRBD2. CDR1 SGHTA and CDR2 FQGNSA come from the germline V gene. The ends lost 1 base at V and 6 bases at J; junction bases unmatched: 4. This CDR3 is 16 amino acids long. The CDR3 nucleotides are TGTGCCAGCAGCTTAGAACTAGCGGGGGGACGCAATGAGCAGTTCTTC. This codes for CASSLELAGGRNEQFF.

The V and J genes are TRBV19 and TRBJ1-1; 7 nucleotides line up with TRBD1. This CDR3 has 14 residues. Unmatched junction bases numbered 5, after V lost 5 bases and J lost 2 bases. The V gene's germline CDR1 is LNHDA and CDR2 SQIVND (reference sequence). The CDR3 loop reads CASSAGQFNTEAFF. DNA of the CDR3: TGTGCCAGTAGTGCGGGACAGTTTAACACTGAAGCTTTCTTT.

This clone was counted only a few times. This chain joins TRBV28 and TRBJ1-2; the match to TRBD1 covers 8 bases. The length of the CDR3 is 13 residues. Trimming cost V 6 bases and J 9 bases; bases outside gene matches: 9. Germline V gene data show CDR1 as MDHEN and CDR2 as SYDVKM. CDR3 sequence: CASSPRQGPRYTF. The DNA of the CDR3 is TGTGCCAGCAGCCCGAGACAGGGGCCGCGCTACACCTTC.

This clone was observed a few times. The chain recombines TRBV18 with TRBJ1-6; a weak D match, TRBD1 (6 bases). The CDR3 totals 15 residues. With 3 bases removed from V and 6 bases from J, the gap between germline ends came to 12 bases. The germline V gene has CDR1 KGHSH and CDR2 LQKENI. For the CDR3, the DNA is TGTGCCAGCTCACCGCAGGGGCTCACTAATTCACCCCTCCACTTT. Translating gives CASSPQGLTNSPLHF.

This chain connects TRBV19 to TRBJ1-5; 8 bases agree with TRBD1. Trimming removed 1 base from V and 4 bases from J; junction bases left unmatched: 3. The germline CDR1 and CDR2 sequences are LNHDA and SQIVND (reference sequence). The CDR3 spans 15 residues. CDR3: CASSIGTGPNQPQHF. CDR3 nucleotide sequence: TGTGCCAGTAGTATAGGGACAGGGCCTAATCAGCCCCAGCATTTT.

This chain links TRBV4-3 with TRBJ1-1; the D is unclear. Germline lookup yields CDR1 LGHNA and CDR2 YSLEER. V was clipped by 0 bases and J by 5 bases, with 10 bases between them. The CDR3 has 14 residues. The CDR3 loop is CASSQEWDLTEAFF. The CDR3 DNA sequence: TGCGCCAGCAGCCAAGAGTGGGATCTGACTGAAGCTTTCTTT.

This clone was counted a few times. One junction end disagrees with the germline gene, perhaps due to a read error. This chain joins TRBV25-1 and TRBJ2-7; D is perhaps TRBD2 (5 bases). CDR1 is MGHDK and CDR2 is SYGVNS in the germline V gene. The CDR3 length is 15 residues. CDR3 in amino acids: CASNTKIPVERRMDF. CDR3 DNA sequence: TGTGCCAGCAATACTAAGATCCCAGTCGAGCGGCGCATGGACTTC.

This clone was counted between two and nine times. The V gene is TRBV19, the J gene TRBJ2-1; D ambiguous. The CDR3 length is 13 residues. V lost 8 bases, J lost 9 bases, and 17 bases lay in between. Germline V gene lookup returns CDR1 LNHDA and CDR2 SQIVND (reference sequence). CDR3 protein: CASDHGPSAEQFF. CDR3 bases: TGTGCCAGTGACCACGGACCTTCAGCTGAGCAGTTCTTC.

The V and J genes are TRBV5-1 and TRBJ1-5, with a possible D match to TRBD1 (5 bases). Germline lookup yields CDR1 SGHRS and CDR2 YFSETQ. Trimming left V 9 bases short and J 6 bases short, with 16 bases between. The CDR3 sequence is 13 residues long. Written as DNA, the CDR3 is TGCGCCAACCCGGATGGGGGATCTCAGCCCCAGCATTTT. It yields the protein CANPDGGSQPQHF. The full variable domain, its missing parts supplied by reference TRBV5-1 and TRBJ1-5, is KAGVTQTPRYLIKTRGQQVTLSCSPISGHRSVSWYQQTPGQGLQFLFEYFSETQRNKGNFPGRFSGRQFSNSRSEMNVSTLELGDSALYLCANPDGGSQPQHFGDGTRLSIL.

This chain connects TRBV4-1 to TRBJ1-1; a possible D gene is TRBD1 (6 bases). V was trimmed by 2 bases and J by 1 base, leaving 8 bases between them. This CDR3 comprises 14 residues. Germline-derived CDR1 and CDR2 are MGHRA and YSYEKL. The CDR3 nucleotides read TGCGCCAGCAGCCAATCGGACAGGAACACTGAAGCTTTCTTT. It specifies CASSQSDRNTEAFF.

The chain employs TRBV6-6 and TRBJ2-7; 7 bases align to TRBD1. Germline CDR1 and CDR2: MNHNY and SVGAGI (reference sequence). The CDR3 is 13 amino acids. Germline trimming cut 7 bases from V and 4 bases from J; bases unmatched to any gene: 7. In nucleotides, the CDR3 is TGTGCCAGCACTTTGACAGGGATTTACGAGCAGTACTTC. Its translation is CASTLTGIYEQYF.

The J gene is TRBJ2-7, the V gene TRBV19; D ambiguous. V was cut by 3 bases and J by 2 bases, with 14 bases left in between. The CDR3 extends over 15 amino acids. Germline values: CDR1 LNHDA, CDR2 SQIVND (reference sequence). In DNA form, the CDR3 reads TGTGCCAGTAGTATTTTCGCGGCAGCTCCCTACGAGCAGTACTTC. Its protein is CASSIFAAAPYEQYF.

This clone was detected once. V usage is TRBV6-6 and J usage is TRBJ2-7, with D hard to call. This CDR3 region has 12 residues. Trimming cost V 0 bases and J 4 bases, with 4 bases left between them. The V gene's germline CDR1 is MNHNY and CDR2 SVGAGI (reference sequence). The CDR3 reads CASSYSAYEQYF. The DNA of the CDR3 is TGTGCCAGCAGTTACTCGGCTTACGAGCAGTACTTC.

In DNA, the CDR3 is TGTGCCAGCAGCTCACAGGGGGTAGGGAAACTGTTTTTT. Its translation is CASSSQGVGKLFF. The V gene is TRBV7-9, the J gene TRBJ1-4; 8 positions agree with TRBD1. With 4 bases clipped from V and 11 bases from J, the junction kept 6 bases outside the gene matches. Germline-derived CDR1 and CDR2 are SEHNR and FQNEAQ (reference sequence). The CDR3 contains 13 residues.

The chain couples TRBV29-1 to TRBJ1-1; D is undetermined. Germline V gene sequence: CDR1 SQVTM, CDR2 ANQGSEA. The CDR3 runs 11 residues. Trimming took 6 bases from V and 7 from J, leaving 12 bases between them. Here the CDR3 DNA reads TGCAGCGTGGCGGGAGTCATTGAAGCTTTCTTT. This encodes CSVAGVIEAFF.

The chain carries TRBV6-1 and TRBJ2-7; 8 positions agree with TRBD1. Germline values: CDR1 MNHNS, CDR2 SASEGT. This CDR3 comprises 17 residues. The J segment lost 6 bases and the V segment lost 0 bases, leaving 13 bases of the junction unmatched. The CDR3, as DNA: TGTGCCAGCAGTGAAGCTCAGGGGGCAGGGGAACATTTCGAGCAGTACTTC. Residues: CASSEAQGAGEHFEQYF.